The 7 T cell receptor beta chains presented below share a single source sample, sequenced in a study of control samples from healthy donors and cancer patients. This table comes from immunoSEQ multiplex PCR, and its TCRdb copy is limited to in-frame clones, with some not included. The table has about 150,000 clones, more than 85% seen once. Sample: blood. All receptors come from a woman aged 40-49 years in good health.

The gene calls are TRBV27 and TRBJ1-1; tentative D call: TRBD1 (6 bases). CDR3 length: 15 amino acids. The V end was cut by 0 bases, the J end by 4 bases, with 12 bases between. Germline-derived CDR1 and CDR2 are MNHEY and SMNVEV (reference sequence). CDR3 protein: CASSLSWQGSTEAFF. The CDR3 region has the DNA TGTGCCAGCAGTTTATCGTGGCAGGGGAGCACTGAAGCTTTCTTT.

The V call is TRBV4-2, the J call TRBJ1-4; 7 bases match TRBD1. With 4 bases clipped from V and 0 bases from J, the junction kept 20 bases outside the gene matches. Germline CDR1 LGHNA, CDR2 YNFKEQ. The CDR3 runs 21 residues. The CDR3 DNA follows: TGTGCCAGCAGCCTAAAAGATCCCACCGGGACAGACGTTGCAACTAATGAAAAACTGTTTTTT. The encoded protein is CASSLKDPTGTDVATNEKLFF.

The chain uses TRBV7-6 and TRBJ2-1; tentative D call: TRBD1 (5 bases). The CDR3 sequence is 14 residues long. Trimming shortened V by 1 base and J by 7 bases, and 11 bases separated the two germline ends. Germline V gene data show CDR1 as SGHVS and CDR2 as FNYEAQ. The CDR3 DNA follows: TGTGCCAGCAGCTTAGAGGTGGGGCTTAATGAGCAGTTCTTC. This translates into CASSLEVGLNEQFF. Complete variable domain (other parts from reference TRBV7-6 and TRBJ2-1): GAGVSQSPRYKVTKRGQDVALRCDPISGHVSLYWYRQALGQGPEFLTYFNYEAQQDKSGLPNDRFSAERPEGSISTLTIQRTEQRDSAMYRCASSLEVGLNEQFFGPGTRLTVL.

The chain employs TRBV5-4 and TRBJ2-3; 7 bases line up with TRBD1. This CDR3 region has 15 residues. CDR1 and CDR2 from the germline V gene are SGHNT and YYREEE (reference sequence). V lost 4 bases to trimming and J lost 0 bases; unmatched junction nucleotides: 5. The CDR3, as DNA: TGTGCCAGCAGCCTCGGACAGGCTAGCACAGATACGCAGTATTTT. This encodes CASSLGQASTDTQYF.

The genes are TRBV6-5 and TRBJ1-1; maybe TRBD1 (6 bases). Germline CDR1 and CDR2: MNHEY and SVGAGI. The CDR3 totals 13 residues. Deletions cut 6 bases from V and 1 base from J, with 9 bases between. CDR3 residues: CASSPTGNTEAFF. As DNA, the CDR3 is TGTGCCAGCAGCCCGACAGGGAACACTGAAGCTTTCTTT.

The table lists this clone with a count of one. The chain has TRBV2 and TRBJ2-5; D is perhaps TRBD1 or TRBD2 (5 bases each). V shed 6 bases and J shed 5 bases, with 16 bases lying between them. Per the germline V gene, CDR1 is SNHLY and CDR2 is FYNNEI. The CDR3 consists of 14 residues. CDR3 nucleotide sequence: TGTGCCAGCAGGGGGACCCTCGCATGGGAGACCCAGTACTTC. As protein: CASRGTLAWETQYF. The full variable domain, rest sourced from reference TRBV2 and TRBJ2-5, is EPEVTQTPSHQVTQMGQEVILRCVPISNHLYFYWYRQILGQKVEFLVSFYNNEISEKSEIFDDQFSVERPDGSNFTLKIRSTKLEDSAMYFCASRGTLAWETQYFGPGTRLLVL.

The V and J genes are TRBV9 and TRBJ2-7; D is undetermined. CDR1 and CDR2 (germline): SGDLS, YYNGEE. CDR3 size: 13 residues. V shed 0 bases and J shed 3 bases, with 7 bases lying between them. The CDR3 nucleotides are TGTGCCAGCAGCGTAGGTTTCGGCTACGAGCAGTACTTC. The encoded protein is CASSVGFGYEQYF.